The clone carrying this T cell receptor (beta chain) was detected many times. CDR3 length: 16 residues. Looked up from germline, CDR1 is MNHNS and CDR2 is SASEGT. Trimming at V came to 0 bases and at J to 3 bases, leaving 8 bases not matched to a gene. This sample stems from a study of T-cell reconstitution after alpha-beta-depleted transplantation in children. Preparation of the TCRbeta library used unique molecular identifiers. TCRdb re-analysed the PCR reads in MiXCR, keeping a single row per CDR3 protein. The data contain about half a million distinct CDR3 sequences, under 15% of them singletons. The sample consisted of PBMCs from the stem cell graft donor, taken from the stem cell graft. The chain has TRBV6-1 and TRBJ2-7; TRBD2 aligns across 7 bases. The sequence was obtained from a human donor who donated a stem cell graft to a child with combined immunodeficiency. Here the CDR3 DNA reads TGTGCCAGCAGTGAAGCGTTGGTGGCTAGCGGCTACGAGCAGTACTTC. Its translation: CASSEALVASGYEQYF.